This T cell receptor beta chain originates from a study of shared clonotypes between healthy human individuals. Study-level points and caveats: Represented diversity (both genetic and exposure-history) was limited by the small number of donors.

As for this clone: As yet, its antigen is unknown.

CDR1 MDHEN and CDR2 SYDVKM come from the germline V gene. CDR3 size: 13 residues. V lost 4 bases to trimming and J lost 6 bases, with 12 bases between them. Repertoires were generated with immunoSEQ multiplex PCR, while TCRdb's copy carries only in-frame clones and drops some. This sample yields 2 million to 2.5 million clones, of which roughly 95% are seen a single time; roughly 0.13% belongs to the top ten. This TCR derives from a man between 18 and 35 years old in good health. Material: naive CD4+ T cells sorted from blood. Subset denoted: CD45RA+ positively selected. This chain joins TRBV28 and TRBJ2-5; D remains ambiguous. The DNA for the CDR3 is TGTGCCAGCAGTTGGCGTAGCCCACAGACCCAGTACTTC. It codes for CASSWRSPQTQYF.